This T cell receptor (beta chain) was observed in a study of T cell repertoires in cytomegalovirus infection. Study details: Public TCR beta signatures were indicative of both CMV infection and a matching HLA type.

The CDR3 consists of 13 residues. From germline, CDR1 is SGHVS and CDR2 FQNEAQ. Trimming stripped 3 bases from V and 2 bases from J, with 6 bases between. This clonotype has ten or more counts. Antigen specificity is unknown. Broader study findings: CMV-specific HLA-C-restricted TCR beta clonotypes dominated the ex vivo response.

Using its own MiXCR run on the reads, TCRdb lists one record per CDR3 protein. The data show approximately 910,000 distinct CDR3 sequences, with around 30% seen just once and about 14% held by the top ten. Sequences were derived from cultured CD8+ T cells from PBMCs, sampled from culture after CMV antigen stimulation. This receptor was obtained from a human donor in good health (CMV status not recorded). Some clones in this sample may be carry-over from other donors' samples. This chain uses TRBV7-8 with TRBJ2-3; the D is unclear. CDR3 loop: CASSFWDTDTQYF. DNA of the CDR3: TGTGCCAGCAGCTTTTGGGACACAGATACGCAGTATTTT.